This passage covers 11 T cell receptor beta chains from one sample sequenced in a study of Tregs in tolerant kidney transplant recipients. Recipients received nonmyeloablative bone marrow transplants from related graft donors, with transient mixed chimerism. The data were produced by immunoSEQ multiplex PCR, yet TCRdb's version contains in-frame clones alone and is incomplete. Here the sample spans roughly 70,000 clones, approximately 89% being singletons. Here the sequenced sample was CD4+ T cells from blood (PBMCs), taken 6 months after the transplant. Source of these receptors: a human patient who received a combined kidney and bone marrow transplant. Some of the T cells might come from the graft donor.

The chain carries TRBV19 and TRBJ2-6; D is perhaps TRBD2 (5 bases). This CDR3 is built from 17 residues. V lost 3 bases to trimming and J lost 0 bases, with 12 bases between them. From germline, CDR1 is LNHDA and CDR2 SQIVND (reference sequence). This chain's CDR3 is CASSIWGASSGANVLTF. The CDR3 DNA sequence: TGTGCCAGTAGTATTTGGGGAGCGAGCTCTGGGGCCAACGTCCTGACTTTC.

The chain links TRBV7-3 to TRBJ2-1, with 9 bases matching TRBD1. Germline values: CDR1 SGHTA, CDR2 FQGTGA. V trimming: 0 bases; J trimming: 6 bases; junction bases outside the gene matches: 3. The length of the CDR3 is 15 residues. CDR3 nucleotide sequence: TGTGCCAGCAGCTTAACGGGACAGGGTTTCAATGAGCAGTTCTTC. Translated: CASSLTGQGFNEQFF.

V is TRBV19 and J is TRBJ2-2, with TRBD1 matching 11 bases. CDR1 and CDR2 (germline): LNHDA, SQIVND (reference sequence). CDR3 length: 17 amino acids. V was pared by 9 bases and J by 6 bases, with 15 bases of the junction left unmatched. CDR3 sequence reads: CASYLPMGDRGAGELFF. Written as DNA, the CDR3 is TGTGCCAGCTACCTCCCTATGGGGGACAGGGGGGCCGGGGAGCTGTTTTTT. Complete variable domain (other parts from reference TRBV19 and TRBJ2-2): DGGITQSPKYLFRKEGQNVTLSCEQNLNHDAMYWYRQDPGQGLRLIYYSQIVNDFQKGDIAEGYSVSREKKESFPLTVTSAQKNPTAFYLCASYLPMGDRGAGELFFGEGSRLTVL.

The V and J genes are TRBV7-3 and TRBJ2-1; 9 positions match TRBD1. The CDR3 loop spans 15 amino acids. V lost 5 bases to trimming and J lost 1 base; unmatched junction nucleotides: 3. Per the germline V gene, CDR1 is SGHTA and CDR2 is FQGTGA. CDR3 bases: TGTGCCAGCAGCGTACAGGGGGCGTCCTACAATGAGCAGTTCTTC. This gives the protein CASSVQGASYNEQFF.

The chain has TRBV4-1 and TRBJ2-3; 7 bases fit TRBD1. Germline CDR1 is MGHRA and CDR2 is YSYEKL. This CDR3 has 16 amino acids. The trim removed 1 base at V and 0 bases at J, leaving 4 bases unmatched. CDR3 sequence reads: CASSQGGQRSTDTQYF. CDR3 DNA: TGCGCCAGCAGCCAAGGGGGACAGAGAAGCACAGATACGCAGTATTTT.

The genes are TRBV23-1 and TRBJ2-1, with a weak D call TRBD2 (5 bases). TRBV23-1 is treated as an ORF (open reading frame) with a function not yet certain. This CDR3 is built from 15 residues. Trimming removed 0 bases from V and 6 bases from J, with 12 bases in between. CDR3 amino acids: CASSQSGRGVNEQFF. CDR3 sequence (DNA): TGCGCCAGCAGTCAATCGGGCCGGGGTGTCAATGAGCAGTTCTTC.

This chain uses TRBV4-1 with TRBJ2-3, with no clear D. Germline values: CDR1 MGHRA, CDR2 YSYEKL. The CDR3 is 12 amino acids. Trimming took off 0 bases at V and 7 bases at J, with 5 bases between the two ends. CDR3 amino acids: CASSQDANTQYF. The DNA of the CDR3 is TGCGCCAGCAGCCAAGATGCGAATACGCAGTATTTT.

This clone has only one observation. Other DNA sequences from this sample encode an identical CDR3 as well. The chain combines TRBV15 with TRBJ1-6; D gene uncertain. V was trimmed by 1 base and J by 5 bases, leaving 12 bases between them. From germline, CDR1 is LNHNV and CDR2 YYDKDF (reference sequence). The CDR3 loop spans 16 amino acids. In DNA form, the CDR3 reads TGTGCCACCAGCAGAGTTCGGCAGGCTAATAATTCACCCCTCCACTTT. Translation gives CATSRVRQANNSPLHF.

The rearrangement joins TRBV7-9 to TRBJ1-1, with D tentatively TRBD1 (6 bases). There are 14 residues in the CDR3. Between the trimmed V and J ends, which lost 4 bases and 5 bases, there was a span of 14 bases. Germline V gene data show CDR1 as SEHNR and CDR2 as FQNEAQ (reference sequence). In DNA, the CDR3 is TGTGCCAGCAGCTCCAGGGGCATAGTAACTGAAGCTTTCTTT. Protein product: CASSSRGIVTEAFF.

This clone was counted a single time. The chain uses TRBV6-1 and TRBJ1-1; 7 nucleotides align to TRBD1. The germline gives CDR1 MNHNS, CDR2 SASEGT. This CDR3 comprises 14 residues. CDR3 bases: TGTGCAACTAGGGGGCTGGGAGTGGACACTGAAGCTTTCTTT. Protein: CATRGLGVDTEAFF.

A single count supports this clone. The chain uses TRBV4-3 and TRBJ2-7; 7 bases map to TRBD1. Germline-derived CDR1 and CDR2 are LGHNA and YSLEER. V dropped 4 bases and J dropped 6; count of bases not matched to a gene: 9. The CDR3 consists of 14 residues. The CDR3 protein is CASSPGRAGGEQYF. Here the CDR3 DNA reads TGCGCCAGCAGCCCCGGAAGGGCAGGGGGCGAGCAGTACTTC.